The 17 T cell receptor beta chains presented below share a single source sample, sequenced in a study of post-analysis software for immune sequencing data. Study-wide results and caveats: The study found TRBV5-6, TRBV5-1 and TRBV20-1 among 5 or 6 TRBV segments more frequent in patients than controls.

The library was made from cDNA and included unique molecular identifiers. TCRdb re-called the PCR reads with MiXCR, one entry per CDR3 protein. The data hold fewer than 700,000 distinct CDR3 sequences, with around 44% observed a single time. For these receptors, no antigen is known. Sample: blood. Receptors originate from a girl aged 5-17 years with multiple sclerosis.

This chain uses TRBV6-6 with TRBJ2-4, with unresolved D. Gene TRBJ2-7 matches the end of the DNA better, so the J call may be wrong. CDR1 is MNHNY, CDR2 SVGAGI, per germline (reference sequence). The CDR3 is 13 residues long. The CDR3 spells CASSLIWHDEQYF. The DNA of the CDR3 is TGTGCCAGCAGTTTGATATGGCACGACGAGCAGTACTTC.

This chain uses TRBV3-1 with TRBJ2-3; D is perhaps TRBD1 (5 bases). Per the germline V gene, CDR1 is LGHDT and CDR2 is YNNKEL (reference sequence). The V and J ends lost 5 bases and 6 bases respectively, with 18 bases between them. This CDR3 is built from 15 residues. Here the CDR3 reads CASSESTAPQDTQYF. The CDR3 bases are TGTGCCAGCAGCGAGTCGACAGCACCCCAGGATACGCAGTATTTT.

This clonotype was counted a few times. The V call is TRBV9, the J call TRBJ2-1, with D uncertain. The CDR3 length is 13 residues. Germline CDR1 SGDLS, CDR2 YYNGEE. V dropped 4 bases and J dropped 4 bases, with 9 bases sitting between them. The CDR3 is CASSQSPYNEQFF. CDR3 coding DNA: TGTGCCAGCAGCCAGAGCCCGTACAATGAGCAGTTCTTC.

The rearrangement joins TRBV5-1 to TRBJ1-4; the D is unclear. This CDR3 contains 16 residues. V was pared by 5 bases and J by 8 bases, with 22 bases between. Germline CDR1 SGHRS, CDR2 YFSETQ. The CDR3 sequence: CASRPGRGSQNEKLFF. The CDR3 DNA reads TGCGCCAGCAGACCGGGCCGGGGATCTCAAAACGAAAAACTGTTTTTT.

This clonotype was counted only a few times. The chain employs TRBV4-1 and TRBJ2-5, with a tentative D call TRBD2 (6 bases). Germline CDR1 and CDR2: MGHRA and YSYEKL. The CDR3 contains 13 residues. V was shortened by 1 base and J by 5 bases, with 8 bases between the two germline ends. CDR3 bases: TGCGCCAGCAGCCAAGTCCGGGGGGAGACCCAGTACTTC. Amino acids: CASSQVRGETQYF.

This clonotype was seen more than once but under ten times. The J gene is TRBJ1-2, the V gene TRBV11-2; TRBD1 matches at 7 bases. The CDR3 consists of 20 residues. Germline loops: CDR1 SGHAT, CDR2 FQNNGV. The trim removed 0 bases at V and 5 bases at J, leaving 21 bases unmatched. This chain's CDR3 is CASSLDSVLRRGPEVYGYTF. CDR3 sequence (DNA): TGTGCCAGCAGCTTAGATTCCGTATTAAGGAGGGGGCCCGAAGTTTATGGCTACACCTTC.

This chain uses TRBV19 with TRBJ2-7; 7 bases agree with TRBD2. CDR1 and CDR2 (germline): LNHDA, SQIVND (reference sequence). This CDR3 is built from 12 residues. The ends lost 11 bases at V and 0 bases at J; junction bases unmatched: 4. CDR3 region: CASASGSYEQYF. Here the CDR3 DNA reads TGTGCCTCAGCTAGCGGCTCCTACGAGCAGTACTTC.

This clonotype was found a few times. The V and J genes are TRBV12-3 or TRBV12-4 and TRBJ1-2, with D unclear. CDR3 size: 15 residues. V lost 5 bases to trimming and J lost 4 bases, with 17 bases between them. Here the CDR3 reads CASSPDELAPYGYTF. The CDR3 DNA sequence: TGTGCCAGCAGTCCAGACGAATTAGCGCCCTATGGCTACACCTTC.

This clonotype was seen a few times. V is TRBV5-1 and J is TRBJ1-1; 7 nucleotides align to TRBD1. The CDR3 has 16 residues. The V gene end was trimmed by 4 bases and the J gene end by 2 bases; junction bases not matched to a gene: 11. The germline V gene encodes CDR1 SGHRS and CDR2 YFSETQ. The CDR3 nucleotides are TGCGCCAGCAGCCCGGCCAGACAGGGAGGAAACACTGAAGCTTTCTTT. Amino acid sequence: CASSPARQGGNTEAFF.

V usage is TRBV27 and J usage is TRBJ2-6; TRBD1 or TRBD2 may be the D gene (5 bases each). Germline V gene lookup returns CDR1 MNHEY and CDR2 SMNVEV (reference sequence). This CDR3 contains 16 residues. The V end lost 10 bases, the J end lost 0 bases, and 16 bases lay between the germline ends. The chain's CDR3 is CANALREISGANVLTF. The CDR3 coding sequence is TGTGCCAACGCCCTCAGGGAGATCTCTGGGGCCAACGTCCTGACTTTC.

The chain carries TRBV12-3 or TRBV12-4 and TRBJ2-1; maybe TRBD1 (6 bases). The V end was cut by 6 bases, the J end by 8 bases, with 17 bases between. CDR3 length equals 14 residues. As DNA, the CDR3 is TGTGCCAGCAGCATCGGACAGATGAACGATGAGCAGTTCTTC. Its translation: CASSIGQMNDEQFF.

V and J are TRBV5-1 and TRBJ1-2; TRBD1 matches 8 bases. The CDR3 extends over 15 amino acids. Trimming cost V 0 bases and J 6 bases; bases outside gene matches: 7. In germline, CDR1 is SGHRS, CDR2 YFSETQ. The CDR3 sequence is CASSLDQGAADGYTF. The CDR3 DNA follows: TGCGCCAGCAGCTTGGACCAGGGGGCGGCGGATGGCTACACCTTC.

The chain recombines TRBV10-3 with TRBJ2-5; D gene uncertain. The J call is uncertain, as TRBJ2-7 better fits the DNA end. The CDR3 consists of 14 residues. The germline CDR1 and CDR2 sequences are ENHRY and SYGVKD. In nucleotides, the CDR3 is TGTGCCATCAGTGAATCAGGCGGAGCCGGCGAGCAGTACTTC. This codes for CAISESGGAGEQYF.

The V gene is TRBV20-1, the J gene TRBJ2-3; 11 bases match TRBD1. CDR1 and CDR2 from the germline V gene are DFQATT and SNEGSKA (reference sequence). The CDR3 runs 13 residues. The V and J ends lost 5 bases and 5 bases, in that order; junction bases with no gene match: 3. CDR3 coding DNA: TGCAGTGCTGTAGGGACAGGGGGAGATACGCAGTATTTT. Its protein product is CSAVGTGGDTQYF.

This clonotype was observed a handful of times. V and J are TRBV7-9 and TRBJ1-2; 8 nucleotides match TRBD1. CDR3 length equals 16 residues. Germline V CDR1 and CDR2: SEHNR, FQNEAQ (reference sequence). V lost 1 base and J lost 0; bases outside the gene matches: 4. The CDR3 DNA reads TGTGCCAGCAGCTTAGGGGACAGGCTAGCTAACTATGGCTACACCTTC. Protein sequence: CASSLGDRLANYGYTF.

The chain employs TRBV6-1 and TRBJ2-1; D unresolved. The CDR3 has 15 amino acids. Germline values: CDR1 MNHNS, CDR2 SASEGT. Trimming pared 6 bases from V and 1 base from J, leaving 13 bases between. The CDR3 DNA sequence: TGTGCCAGCAGGGCTACCTTTACATCCTACAATGAGCAGTTCTTC. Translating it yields CASRATFTSYNEQFF.

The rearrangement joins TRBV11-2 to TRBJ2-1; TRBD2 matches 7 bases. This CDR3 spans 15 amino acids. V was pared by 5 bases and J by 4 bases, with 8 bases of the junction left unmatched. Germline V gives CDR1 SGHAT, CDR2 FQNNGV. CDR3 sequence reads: CASSGVRGSYNEQFF. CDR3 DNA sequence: TGTGCCAGCAGCGGTGTGCGGGGGTCTTACAATGAGCAGTTCTTC. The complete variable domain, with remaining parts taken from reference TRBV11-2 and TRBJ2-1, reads EAGVAQSPRYKIIEKRQSVAFWCNPISGHATLYWYQQILGQGPKLLIQFQNNGVVDDSQLPKDRFSAERLKGVDSTLKIQPAKLEDSAVYLCASSGVRGSYNEQFFGPGTRLTVL.